This T cell receptor (beta chain) was observed in a study of blood T cell repertoires in COVID-19. V lost 1 base to trimming and J lost 2 bases, with 5 bases between them. The germline CDR1 and CDR2 sequences are SGHVS and FQNEAQ. The CDR3 loop spans 13 amino acids. In its sample, this clone was seen once. In the original processing: Quantification of nucleated cells was approximated via reference gene primer amplification. Measured with immunoSEQ multiplex PCR; TCRdb has only the in-frame clones, and not every one. V, J and clone size are those of that table, while D and trimming were read from the DNA. Of approximately 210,000 clones in the sample, around 82% were seen once.

The sequenced material came from peripheral blood. The chain combines TRBV7-8 with TRBJ2-5, with D unclear. The sequence was obtained from a woman of 80 years or more with acute or convalescent COVID-19. The CDR3 region is CASSLDFQETQYF. Here the CDR3 DNA reads TGTGCCAGCAGCTTAGACTTTCAAGAGACCCAGTACTTC. Filled out from reference TRBV7-8 and TRBJ2-5, the complete variable domain reads GAGVSQSPRYKVAKRGQDVALRCDPISGHVSLFWYQQALGQGPEFLTYFQNEAQLDKSGLPSDRFFAERPEGSVSTLKIQRTQQEDSAVYLCASSLDFQETQYFGPGTRLLVL.